This TCR beta chain was recovered during a study of blood T cells in healthy people across ages. This clonotype came up a few times. Donors ranged from about 6 to 95 years old and were healthy Caucasians in Russia. Then a second PCR, running roughly 7 to 11 cycles, was carried out with a sample-barcoded 5' primer and a J-beta primer mix. Every single cDNA molecule received a tag from a template-switch adaptor with 12 random nucleotides. TCRdb re-analysed the 5' RACE reads in MiXCR, keeping a single row per CDR3 protein. The sample holds about 620,000 distinct CDR3 sequences, around a fifth seen once. This CDR3 is 13 amino acids long. V lost 5 bases to trimming and J lost 3 bases, with 7 bases between them. The germline CDR1 and CDR2 sequences are MNHEY and SVGEGT.

Sequenced input: blood. V is TRBV6-2 or TRBV6-3 and J is TRBJ2-2; D is unresolved. The receptor was isolated from a man between 65 and 79 years old in good health. The CDR3 coding sequence is TGTGCCAGCAGTACCGGACACACCGGGGAGCTGTTTTTT. This sequence encodes CASSTGHTGELFF.